The sequence of this T cell receptor beta chain was determined in a study of human T cells and chemical hapten exposure. This CDR3 has 16 amino acids. J was trimmed by 4 bases and V by 0 bases; bases with no gene match: 3. Germline V gene data show CDR1 as MNHNY and CDR2 as SVGAGI (reference sequence). Unique molecular identifiers were attached to individual cDNA molecules during library preparation. TCRdb analysed the reads with MiXCR anew, one entry per CDR3 protein. The sample contains around 120,000 distinct CDR3 sequences, roughly 8.5% of which appear only once. Total RNA was extracted from unfractionated whole blood.

This sequence was found in a human donor in good health. Some clones in this sample may be carry-over from other donors' samples. This rearrangement joins TRBV6-6 to TRBJ2-5; TRBD2 matches 12 bases. Source material: whole blood. The CDR3 loop is CASSYSRGLAGETQYF. DNA for the CDR3: TGTGCCAGCAGTTACTCGAGGGGACTAGCGGGAGAGACCCAGTACTTC.